The next 18 T cell receptor beta chains were all read from a single sample in a study of cytomegalovirus exposure and HLA in healthy donors. Researchers ran the PCR with 60 Vbeta and 13 Jbeta primers. Profiling relied on immunoSEQ multiplex PCR, and the TCRdb table lists in-frame clones only, not all of them. The sample includes over 100,000 clones, about 80% of them seen just once. Sample: PBMCs. These receptors originate from a woman aged 40-49 years in good health and CMV-seronegative.

The chain couples TRBV5-1 to TRBJ1-3; TRBD1 matches at 9 bases. Germline V lookup: CDR1 SGHRS, CDR2 YFSETQ. This CDR3 region has 15 residues. V lost 4 bases and J lost 4; bases outside the gene matches: 6. The CDR3 reads CASSASGQGGNTIYF. The CDR3 DNA is TGCGCCAGCAGCGCTTCGGGACAGGGAGGAAACACCATATATTTT.

This sequence joins TRBV28 and TRBJ2-1, with TRBD1 matching over 7 bases. V shed 10 bases, J shed 7 bases, and the junction held 10 bases outside the gene matches. Germline-derived CDR1 and CDR2 are MDHEN and SYDVKM. The CDR3 has 13 amino acids. CDR3 coding DNA: TGTGCCACCTGGATGGCAGGGGGAAATGAGCAGTTCTTC. Amino acid sequence: CATWMAGGNEQFF. Combining the CDR3 with reference TRBV28 and TRBJ2-1 gives the whole variable domain DVKVTQSSRYLVKRTGEKVFLECVQDMDHENMFWYRQDPGLGLRLIYFSYDVKMKEKGDIPEGYSVSREKKERFSLILESASTNQTSMYLCATWMAGGNEQFFGPGTRLTVL.

The rearrangement links TRBV11-1 to TRBJ2-5, with D maybe TRBD1 (5 bases). This CDR3 region has 15 residues. V lost 4 bases to trimming and J lost 0 bases, with 12 bases between them. Germline loops: CDR1 SGHAT, CDR2 FQDESV (reference sequence). The CDR3 sequence: CASSSSGLYQETQYF. The CDR3 DNA reads TGTGCCAGCAGCTCGTCAGGGTTGTACCAAGAGACCCAGTACTTC.

The table lists this clone with a few counts. The V gene is TRBV6-1, the J gene TRBJ2-7; D might be TRBD1 (6 bases). This CDR3 spans 12 amino acids. Between the trimmed V and J ends, which lost 10 bases and 3 bases, there was a span of 13 bases. Germline V gene lookup returns CDR1 MNHNS and CDR2 SASEGT. CDR3 bases: TGTGCCATCCGGGACACCGTCTACGAGCAGTACTTC. This encodes CAIRDTVYEQYF.

The chain carries TRBV4-1 and TRBJ2-5; possibly TRBD2 for D (5 bases). V lost 0 bases, J lost 5 bases, and 7 bases lay in between. CDR3 length: 13 residues. Germline-derived CDR1 and CDR2 are MGHRA and YSYEKL. CDR3 region: CASSQDRGETQYF. Here the CDR3 DNA reads TGCGCCAGCAGCCAAGATCGCGGGGAGACCCAGTACTTC.

The V call is TRBV5-8, the J call TRBJ2-1; D might be TRBD2 (6 bases). The CDR3 consists of 15 residues. Trimming pared 0 bases from V and 6 bases from J, leaving 13 bases between. Per germline, CDR1 SGHTS and CDR2 YDEGEE. The CDR3 is CASSLALGTVNEQFF. In DNA form, the CDR3 reads TGTGCCAGCAGCTTGGCTCTGGGGACTGTCAATGAGCAGTTCTTC.

This clone turned up a few times. The chain has TRBV28 and TRBJ2-5; 7 nucleotides line up with TRBD1. This CDR3 is 15 amino acids long. Germline V CDR1 and CDR2: MDHEN, SYDVKM. Germline trimming cut 4 bases from V and 2 bases from J; bases unmatched to any gene: 7. The CDR3 sequence is CASSSHYRGQETQYF. The CDR3 DNA is TGTGCCAGCAGTTCGCACTACAGGGGACAAGAGACCCAGTACTTC.

The chain has TRBV7-9 and TRBJ1-2; a weak D match, TRBD1 (6 bases). This CDR3 contains 15 residues. The V gene's germline CDR1 is SEHNR and CDR2 FQNEAQ (reference sequence). V was clipped by 5 bases and J by 6 bases, with 19 bases between them. The CDR3 region has the DNA TGTGCCAGCAGCCCGTTCTCCCCAGGGGTTGATGGCTACACCTTC. This codes for CASSPFSPGVDGYTF.

This chain connects TRBV7-9 to TRBJ2-7; 10 bases align to TRBD2. The junction had 15 bases not matched to a gene; V was cut back by 4 bases and J by 3 bases. The germline CDR1 and CDR2 sequences are SEHNR and FQNEAQ (reference sequence). This CDR3 comprises 18 residues. CDR3 in DNA: TGTGCCAGCAGCTACGGGCTAGCGGGAGCTCCATCCCTCTACGAGCAGTACTTC. Its protein product is CASSYGLAGAPSLYEQYF.

The chain joins TRBV2 to TRBJ2-1, with 11 positions matching TRBD2. CDR1 and CDR2 from the germline V gene are SNHLY and FYNNEI. Trimming took 6 bases from V and 7 from J; bases not matched to a gene: 14. This CDR3 region has 17 residues. This CDR3 is CASRRGGLAGGPNEQFF. The CDR3 DNA follows: TGTGCCAGCAGAAGAGGGGGTCTAGCGGGAGGCCCAAATGAGCAGTTCTTC. The variable domain in full, completed from reference TRBV2 and TRBJ2-1, reads EPEVTQTPSHQVTQMGQEVILRCVPISNHLYFYWYRQILGQKVEFLVSFYNNEISEKSEIFDDQFSVERPDGSNFTLKIRSTKLEDSAMYFCASRRGGLAGGPNEQFFGPGTRLTVL.

Regarding this clone: Mismatch with germline at one junction end may stem from a read error. The V and J genes are TRBV18 and TRBJ2-1; 12 bases are a match to TRBD2. CDR1 is KGHSH, CDR2 LQKENI, per germline. The CDR3 is 16 amino acids. The CDR3: CASSSPSGRVNNEQFF. DNA of the CDR3: TGTGCCAGCTCATCACCTAGCGGGAGGGTTAACAATGAGCAGTTCTTC.

V and J are TRBV4-3 and TRBJ1-2; D ambiguous. CDR3 length: 13 residues. The V and J ends lost 0 bases and 6 bases respectively, with 8 bases between them. Germline CDR1 and CDR2: LGHNA and YSLEER. The CDR3: CASSQDLRDGYTF. CDR3 coding DNA: TGCGCCAGCAGCCAAGATCTACGTGATGGCTACACCTTC.

The chain employs TRBV6-6 and TRBJ2-3; a possible D gene is TRBD2 (5 bases). V gave up 5 bases and J gave up 1 base, with 13 bases separating them. The CDR3 runs to 15 residues. Germline V CDR1 and CDR2: MNHNY, SVGAGI (reference sequence). CDR3 sequence (DNA): TGTGCCAGCAGTGCCGAGGGAACCCGCACAGATACGCAGTATTTT. This sequence encodes CASSAEGTRTDTQYF.

This chain uses TRBV28 with TRBJ1-1, with D possibly TRBD1 on 6 matching bases. Germline loops: CDR1 MDHEN, CDR2 SYDVKM. The V and J ends lost 4 bases and 6 bases respectively, with 12 bases between them. The length of the CDR3 is 13 residues. CDR3 DNA sequence: TGTGCCAGCAGTTACAGGGTTCCCGCTGAAGCTTTCTTT. Its translation is CASSYRVPAEAFF.

The chain recombines TRBV28 with TRBJ2-3, with 7 bases aligning to TRBD2. Germline CDR1 is MDHEN and CDR2 is SYDVKM. Trimming cost V 2 bases and J 6 bases; bases outside gene matches: 11. The CDR3 runs 16 residues. The CDR3 nucleotides are TGTGCCAGCAGTTTAAACGTCGGGGTAGCGGGTGATACGCAGTATTTT. Its protein is CASSLNVGVAGDTQYF. The complete variable domain, with remaining parts taken from reference TRBV28 and TRBJ2-3, reads DVKVTQSSRYLVKRTGEKVFLECVQDMDHENMFWYRQDPGLGLRLIYFSYDVKMKEKGDIPEGYSVSREKKERFSLILESASTNQTSMYLCASSLNVGVAGDTQYFGPGTRLTVL.

The V and J genes are TRBV5-1 and TRBJ2-7; D possibly corresponds to TRBD2 (6 bases). The CDR3 is 12 residues long. The V gene's germline CDR1 is SGHRS and CDR2 YFSETQ. Trimming stripped 5 bases from V and 3 bases from J, with 9 bases between. CDR3 DNA sequence: TGCGCCAGCAGTTCGGAGGGCTACGAGCAGTACTTC. It encodes CASSSEGYEQYF.

As concerns this clone: At one end the junction does not follow the germline gene, possibly because of a read error. Other DNA sequences in this sample translate to the same CDR3. The chain uses TRBV7-9 and TRBJ1-5; 7 nucleotides align to TRBD1. The germline V gene has CDR1 SEHNR and CDR2 FQNEAQ (reference sequence). The CDR3 loop spans 15 amino acids. DNA for the CDR3: TGCGCCAGCAGCTTAGGGCAGGGGGAGCCTCAGCCCCAGCATTTT. It encodes CASSLGQGEPQPQHF.

The chain uses TRBV18 and TRBJ2-7; the match to TRBD1 covers 7 bases. There are 16 residues in the CDR3. V was clipped by 2 bases and J by 1 base; unmatched bases: 8. Germline-derived CDR1 and CDR2 are KGHSH and LQKENI. The CDR3 bases are TGTGCCAGCTCACCAACCGACAGGGCCCTATCCTACGAGCAGTACTTC. Protein product: CASSPTDRALSYEQYF.